These 15 T cell receptor beta chains originate from one sample sequenced in a study of blood T cell repertoires in COVID-19. Some clones are missing from TCRdb's copy, which holds only in-frame ones; the method was immunoSEQ multiplex PCR. This table has around 58,000 clones, more than 80% appearing once. Material: peripheral blood. These receptors all stem from a human donor with active COVID-19. The donor label of this sample is uncertain.

In DNA, the CDR3 is TGTGCCAGCAGCTTGGGACTACGGGGCGAGCAGTACTTC. Protein: CASSLGLRGEQYF. The chain uses TRBV5-6 and TRBJ2-7; D possibly corresponds to TRBD2 (5 bases). Trimming cost V 0 bases and J 6 bases, with 10 bases left between them. This CDR3 spans 13 amino acids. The germline CDR1 and CDR2 sequences are SGHDT and YYEEEE.

The genes are TRBV29-1 and TRBJ2-1; TRBD1 agrees at 11 bases. Per germline, CDR1 SQVTM and CDR2 ANQGSEA. V dropped 5 bases and J dropped 9; count of bases not matched to a gene: 6. The CDR3 length is 13 residues. The CDR3 here is CSVRDRGMGEQFF. As DNA, the CDR3 is TGCAGCGTTCGGGACAGGGGGATGGGTGAGCAGTTCTTC.

This chain links TRBV4-3 with TRBJ1-2, with D hard to call. V gave up 0 bases and J gave up 3 bases, with 11 bases separating them. The germline V gene has CDR1 LGHNA and CDR2 YSLEER. The CDR3 runs 15 residues. The CDR3 spells CASSQDAGSYYGYTF. The CDR3 DNA reads TGCGCCAGCAGCCAAGATGCCGGGTCTTACTATGGCTACACCTTC.

The rearrangement links TRBV20-1 to TRBJ1-4; D is perhaps TRBD1 (5 bases). The length of the CDR3 is 11 residues. CDR1 and CDR2 from the germline V gene are DFQATT and SNEGSKA (reference sequence). CDR3 region: CRGGFGEKLFF. In nucleotides, the CDR3 is TGCAGGGGGGGGTTCGGTGAAAAACTGTTTTTT.

The chain employs TRBV12-3 or TRBV12-4 and TRBJ1-2; 7 bases align to TRBD1. V lost 4 bases and J lost 8; bases outside the gene matches: 7. The CDR3 has 13 amino acids. Written as DNA, the CDR3 is TGTGCCAGCAGTTATACAGGGGAAGGGGGCTACACCTTC. Its translation is CASSYTGEGGYTF.

This clone is a singleton in its sample. The genes are TRBV6-1 and TRBJ2-7, with 9 positions matching TRBD1. The CDR3 runs to 16 residues. The trim removed 2 bases at V and 4 bases at J, leaving 9 bases unmatched. Germline values: CDR1 MNHNS, CDR2 SASEGT. The CDR3 bases are TGTGCCAGCAGTGAAAACCGGGACAGGGTTGTATACGAGCAGTACTTC. Translating gives CASSENRDRVVYEQYF.

The chain has TRBV28 and TRBJ2-7; weak D call: TRBD1 (6 bases). V was trimmed by 4 bases and J by 3 bases, leaving 13 bases between them. The CDR3 totals 14 residues. Germline loops: CDR1 MDHEN, CDR2 SYDVKM. CDR3 loop: CASSSQKGGYEQYF. The CDR3 nucleotides read TGTGCCAGCAGTTCCCAAAAAGGGGGCTACGAGCAGTACTTC. Full variable domain (rest looked up from reference TRBV28 and TRBJ2-7): DVKVTQSSRYLVKRTGEKVFLECVQDMDHENMFWYRQDPGLGLRLIYFSYDVKMKEKGDIPEGYSVSREKKERFSLILESASTNQTSMYLCASSSQKGGYEQYFGPGTRLTVT.

This chain joins TRBV7-9 and TRBJ2-6; D is undetermined. The V end lost 8 bases, the J end lost 2 bases, and 10 bases lay between the germline ends. Germline V gene data show CDR1 as SEHNR and CDR2 as FQNEAQ (reference sequence). The CDR3 length is 14 residues. CDR3 coding DNA: TGTGCCAGCCGGAGCGTGCCTGGGGCCAACGTCCTGACTTTC. It yields the protein CASRSVPGANVLTF.

V and J are TRBV4-1 and TRBJ1-4; 12 bases line up with TRBD1. V shed 4 bases and J 4 bases; nucleotides not matched to a gene: 4. CDR1 is MGHRA and CDR2 is YSYEKL in the germline V gene. The CDR3 consists of 16 residues. CDR3 loop: CASSRGTGGSNEKLFF. CDR3 coding DNA: TGCGCCAGCAGCCGAGGGACAGGGGGCAGTAATGAAAAACTGTTTTTT.

V and J are TRBV12-3 or TRBV12-4 and TRBJ2-5; D remains unclear. Deletions cut 6 bases from V and 4 bases from J, with 12 bases between. The CDR3 sequence is 13 residues long. The CDR3, as DNA: TGTGCCAGCAGACCACTCCCGGGAGAGACCCAGTACTTC. This gives the protein CASRPLPGETQYF.

The chain links TRBV5-6 to TRBJ2-7, with a possible D match to TRBD1 (6 bases). Looked up from germline, CDR1 is SGHDT and CDR2 is YYEEEE. Trimming left V 5 bases short and J 5 bases short, with 11 bases between. The length of the CDR3 is 12 residues. The CDR3 bases are TGTGCCAGCAGAGCACAGGGACACGAGCAGTACGTC. Amino acids: CASRAQGHEQYV.

This clone has a single count. The chain is built from TRBV24-1 and TRBJ1-2; D gene ambiguous. The V end was cut by 4 bases, the J end by 8 bases, with 16 bases between. Per germline, CDR1 KGHDR and CDR2 SFDVKD. The CDR3 extends over 14 amino acids. The CDR3 DNA is TGTGCCACCAGTGACGCTACTTCAACGGAGGGCTACACCTTC. It yields the protein CATSDATSTEGYTF.

CDR3 sequence (DNA): TGTGCCAGCAGTACGGGGGAGGGGGTCGTTGGCTACACCTTC. Amino acid sequence: CASSTGEGVVGYTF. This rearrangement joins TRBV28 to TRBJ1-2; D possibly corresponds to TRBD1 (6 bases). The CDR3 runs 14 residues. The germline V and J ends were trimmed by 5 bases and 7 bases, with 17 bases remaining between them. Per the germline V gene, CDR1 is MDHEN and CDR2 is SYDVKM.

This clone has a single count. Within the sample, other DNA sequences also encode this same CDR3. This sequence joins TRBV7-2 and TRBJ2-7, with D uncertain. The CDR3 sequence is 13 residues long. With 5 bases removed from V and 5 bases from J, the gap between germline ends came to 13 bases. Germline V gene data show CDR1 as SGHTA and CDR2 as FQGNSA. The CDR3 here is CASSLSLPDEQYV. The CDR3 coding sequence is TGTGCCAGCAGCCTCTCCTTGCCGGACGAGCAGTACGTC.

The chain recombines TRBV6-1 with TRBJ2-7; TRBD2 agrees at 9 bases. Germline lookup yields CDR1 MNHNS and CDR2 SASEGT. Germline trimming cut 1 base from V and 4 bases from J; bases unmatched to any gene: 5. CDR3 length equals 15 residues. The CDR3 bases are TGTGCCAGCAGTGAAGAGAGTAGCGGGAGTTACGAGCAGTACTTC. It specifies CASSEESSGSYEQYF.